Shown below are 28 T cell receptor beta chains from a single sample sequenced in a study of OX40 agonist ivuxolimab in advanced cancers. Clones were sequenced by immunoSEQ multiplex PCR, and TCRdb holds only the in-frame ones, with some missing. The sample records approximately 66,000 clones, around 91% being singletons. The material sequenced was CD4+ or CD8+ T cells sorted from blood, taken in a trial of the OX40 agonist ivuxolimab. The receptors here all came from an adult with an advanced solid tumor such as melanoma, head and neck, liver or kidney cancer.

The chain joins TRBV19 to TRBJ2-7, with 8 bases aligning to TRBD2. Germline V CDR1 and CDR2: LNHDA, SQIVND (reference sequence). The CDR3 loop spans 15 amino acids. V lost 3 bases and J lost 2; bases outside the gene matches: 6. The DNA for the CDR3 is TGTGCCAGTAGTATTACTAGCGGATTAACCTACGAGCAGTACTTC. Translated, it gives CASSITSGLTYEQYF.

The chain recombines TRBV9 with TRBJ1-1, with 9 bases aligning to TRBD1. The length of the CDR3 is 14 residues. Germline CDR1 SGDLS, CDR2 YYNGEE. The ends lost 3 bases at V and 1 base at J; junction bases unmatched: 1. The CDR3 is CASSAGQGNTEAFF. CDR3 bases: TGTGCCAGCAGCGCGGGACAGGGGAACACTGAAGCTTTCTTT.

The V and J genes are TRBV7-9 and TRBJ2-7; D is ambiguous. The germline V and J ends were trimmed by 3 bases and 0 bases, with 9 bases remaining between them. CDR3 length: 14 amino acids. Germline V gene data show CDR1 as SEHNR and CDR2 as FQNEAQ (reference sequence). The CDR3 DNA is TGTGCCAGCAGCTTCCCGGGCGCCTCCTACGAGCAGTACTTC. It encodes CASSFPGASYEQYF.

The gene calls are TRBV7-9 and TRBJ1-2; tentatively, D is TRBD1 (5 bases). Germline V gives CDR1 SEHNR, CDR2 FQNEAQ (reference sequence). Trimming cost V 5 bases and J 2 bases, with 27 bases left between them. The CDR3 loop spans 19 amino acids. CDR3 nucleotide sequence: TGTGCCAGCAGCCCCTCGACGGGGGACGGGGTAAGAAAAAACTATGGCTACACCTTC. It specifies CASSPSTGDGVRKNYGYTF.

This chain uses TRBV6-5 with TRBJ2-7; D unclear. This CDR3 has 14 amino acids. The V gene lost 0 bases and the J gene lost 6 bases, with 12 bases spanning the gap. Germline lookup yields CDR1 MNHEY and CDR2 SVGAGI. This CDR3 is CASSYSLEVREQYF. CDR3 nucleotide sequence: TGTGCCAGCAGTTACTCGCTAGAGGTACGCGAGCAGTACTTC.

This chain uses TRBV4-3 with TRBJ2-1, with D maybe TRBD1 (6 bases). The CDR3 is made up of 14 amino acids. Between the trimmed V and J ends, which lost 2 bases and 5 bases, there was a span of 10 bases. Germline lookup yields CDR1 LGHNA and CDR2 YSLEER. The CDR3 sequence is CASSQYTGHNEQFF. The CDR3 DNA reads TGCGCCAGCAGCCAATATACAGGGCACAATGAGCAGTTCTTC.

This clone was picked up one time. The V gene is TRBV5-5, the J gene TRBJ1-6, with 9 bases aligning to TRBD1. CDR1 is SGHKS, CDR2 YYEKEE, per germline (reference sequence). The CDR3 is 15 amino acids. V shed 1 base, J shed 11 bases, and the junction held 7 bases outside the gene matches. The CDR3 nucleotides read TGTGCCAGCAGCTTGACAGGGGGCGGGACACCACCCCTCCACTTT. It yields the protein CASSLTGGGTPPLHF.

V and J are TRBV28 and TRBJ2-2; D is uncertain. The germline V and J ends were trimmed by 7 bases and 4 bases, with 13 bases remaining between them. The CDR3 contains 14 residues. Per germline, CDR1 MDHEN and CDR2 SYDVKM. The CDR3 region has the DNA TGTGCCAGCAAAGTTTATGGCGGCACCGGGGAGCTGTTTTTT. Its protein product is CASKVYGGTGELFF.

Comments on this clone: This specimen includes other DNA sequences encoding the same CDR3. V gene TRBV7-9 combines with J gene TRBJ2-7; D gene uncertain. This CDR3 contains 12 residues. V was trimmed by 5 bases and J by 0 bases, leaving 5 bases between them. Germline CDR1 is SEHNR and CDR2 is FQNEAQ (reference sequence). Written as DNA, the CDR3 is TGTGCCAGCAGCCTTAGCTCCTACGAGCAGTACTTC. Translated, it gives CASSLSSYEQYF.

The chain has TRBV19 and TRBJ2-7; 8 nucleotides line up with TRBD2. With 6 bases clipped from V and 3 bases from J, the junction kept 10 bases outside the gene matches. Germline V gene sequence: CDR1 LNHDA, CDR2 SQIVND (reference sequence). This CDR3 is 15 amino acids long. DNA for the CDR3: TGTGCCAGTAGCCCCCGGGGGGGAGACCACTACGAGCAGTACTTC. Translated, it gives CASSPRGGDHYEQYF. The variable domain in full, with the rest retrieved from reference TRBV19 and TRBJ2-7, is DGGITQSPKYLFRKEGQNVTLSCEQNLNHDAMYWYRQDPGQGLRLIYYSQIVNDFQKGDIAEGYSVSREKKESFPLTVTSAQKNPTAFYLCASSPRGGDHYEQYFGPGTRLTVT.

The V call is TRBV30, the J call TRBJ2-5; maybe TRBD2 (5 bases). The CDR3 extends over 12 amino acids. Germline CDR1 GTSNPN, CDR2 SVGIG (reference sequence). V was cut by 5 bases and J by 5 bases, with 12 bases left in between. CDR3 DNA: TGTGCCTGGGCTTGGACGGGGGAGACCCAGTACTTC. It is translated as CAWAWTGETQYF.

This chain joins TRBV10-3 and TRBJ2-7; D might be TRBD2 (5 bases). The V end lost 0 bases, the J end lost 5 bases, and 14 bases lay between the germline ends. CDR3 size: 15 residues. Germline V gene data show CDR1 as ENHRY and CDR2 as SYGVKD. The DNA of the CDR3 is TGTGCCATCAGTGAGTCTATGGAGGACGGCCACGAGCAGTACTTC. This sequence encodes CAISESMEDGHEQYF.

This chain connects TRBV13 to TRBJ1-3; no firm D call. V lost 1 base to trimming and J lost 0 bases, with 10 bases between them. CDR3 length: 16 residues. The V gene's germline CDR1 is PRHDT and CDR2 FYEKMQ (reference sequence). CDR3 amino acids: CASSLAFTLSGNTIYF. CDR3 in DNA: TGTGCCAGCAGCTTAGCGTTCACCCTCTCTGGAAACACCATATATTTT.

The V and J genes are TRBV11-3 and TRBJ2-7; TRBD2 might be the D (5 bases). Germline V gene data show CDR1 as SGHNT and CDR2 as YENEEA. Trimming pared 5 bases from V and 0 bases from J, leaving 14 bases between. CDR3 length equals 15 residues. CDR3 sequence (DNA): TGTGCCAGCAGCCCCGGGGAGACAAGCTCCTACGAGCAGTACTTC. Amino acids: CASSPGETSSYEQYF.

The chain carries TRBV7-9 and TRBJ2-3; D unresolved. The CDR3 is 17 amino acids. Looked up from germline, CDR1 is SEHNR and CDR2 is FQNEAQ (reference sequence). Trimming shortened V by 5 bases and J by 6 bases, and 24 bases separated the two germline ends. The CDR3 nucleotides are TGTGCCAGCAGCCCATTATCCGGAGATACCCCTCTGGATACGCAGTATTTT. This translates into CASSPLSGDTPLDTQYF.

This clone has more than one count but fewer than ten. CDR3 region: CASSFPVGTGPAHEQYF. The CDR3 nucleotides are TGTGCCAGCAGCTTTCCCGTCGGGACAGGGCCCGCCCACGAGCAGTACTTC. The chain has TRBV7-2 and TRBJ2-7, with 9 bases that match TRBD1. V gave up 3 bases and J gave up 5 bases; unmatched junction bases: 14. In germline, CDR1 is SGHTA, CDR2 FQGNSA. This CDR3 region has 17 residues. Supplemented by reference TRBV7-2 and TRBJ2-7, the full variable domain reads GAGVSQSPSNKVTEKGKDVELRCDPISGHTALYWYRQSLGQGLEFLIYFQGNSAPDKSGLPSDRFSAERTGGSVSTLTIQRTQQEDSAVYLCASSFPVGTGPAHEQYFGPGTRLTVT.

The chain combines TRBV25-1 with TRBJ1-2; D is perhaps TRBD1 (6 bases). CDR1 is MGHDK and CDR2 is SYGVNS in the germline V gene. V lost 3 bases to trimming and J lost 3 bases, with 14 bases between them. The CDR3 has 15 amino acids. The CDR3 spells CASSDPNTGYYGYTF. For the CDR3, the DNA is TGTGCCAGCAGTGATCCCAATACAGGGTACTATGGCTACACCTTC.

The V call is TRBV5-8, the J call TRBJ2-7; the D is unclear. V lost 2 bases, J lost 5 bases, and 11 bases lay in between. This CDR3 region has 13 residues. The germline V gene encodes CDR1 SGHTS and CDR2 YDEGEE. CDR3 DNA sequence: TGTGCCAGCAGCTTTCAGGAAGGTGACGAGCAGTACTTC. Its translation is CASSFQEGDEQYF. Supplemented by reference TRBV5-8 and TRBJ2-7, the full variable domain reads EAGVTQSPTHLIKTRGQQATLRCSPISGHTSVYWYQQALGLGLQFLLWYDEGEERNRGNFPPRFSGRQFPNYSSELNVNALELEDSALYLCASSFQEGDEQYFGPGTRLTVT.

The rearrangement uses TRBV4-1 and TRBJ2-5; 13 bases are a match to TRBD2. The CDR3 runs to 15 residues. Germline V gene sequence: CDR1 MGHRA, CDR2 YSYEKL. The V and J ends lost 5 bases and 5 bases, in that order; junction bases with no gene match: 5. The CDR3 spells CASSLGLAGSETQYF. CDR3 bases: TGCGCCAGCAGCTTGGGACTAGCGGGGTCGGAGACCCAGTACTTC.

V usage is TRBV6-5 and J usage is TRBJ2-7, with TRBD2 identical over 10 bases. Germline CDR1 and CDR2: MNHEY and SVGAGI. The trim removed 1 base at V and 6 bases at J, leaving 0 bases unmatched. This CDR3 is 13 amino acids long. The CDR3 bases are TGTGCCAGCAGTTACTTAGCGGGAGGCGAGCAGTACTTC. It yields the protein CASSYLAGGEQYF.

The rearrangement joins TRBV28 to TRBJ1-1; 9 bases fit TRBD1. The V gene end was trimmed by 5 bases and the J gene end by 6 bases; junction bases not matched to a gene: 7. CDR1 and CDR2 (germline): MDHEN, SYDVKM. The CDR3 covers 14 residues. The CDR3 DNA reads TGTGCCAGCAGTCCCGGACAGGGGCCCCCTGAAGCTTTCTTT. Its protein product is CASSPGQGPPEAFF.

V usage is TRBV2 and J usage is TRBJ2-1; 9 positions match TRBD2. The CDR3 runs to 14 residues. V dropped 6 bases and J dropped 8; count of bases not matched to a gene: 8. In germline, CDR1 is SNHLY, CDR2 FYNNEI. The CDR3 DNA follows: TGTGCCAGCAGGTTCGCGGGAGGGACATATGAGCAGTTCTTC. Amino acids: CASRFAGGTYEQFF.

The chain is built from TRBV4-3 and TRBJ1-2; D uncertain. The CDR3 runs to 13 residues. The V end lost 5 bases, the J end lost 6 bases, and 13 bases lay between the germline ends. In germline, CDR1 is LGHNA, CDR2 YSLEER. CDR3 sequence: CASSYSGGHGYTF. The CDR3 nucleotides read TGCGCCAGCAGCTATTCCGGAGGACATGGCTACACCTTC.

This clone appeared a few times. This chain uses TRBV5-4 with TRBJ1-1; 7 positions agree with TRBD1. There are 13 residues in the CDR3. The V segment lost 4 bases and the J segment 3 bases; nucleotides outside the gene matches: 3. Germline V gene sequence: CDR1 SGHNT, CDR2 YYREEE (reference sequence). As DNA, the CDR3 is TGTGCCAGCAGCCATACAGGGGACACTGAAGCTTTCTTT. Encoded protein: CASSHTGDTEAFF.

This rearrangement joins TRBV6-5 to TRBJ1-3, with a tentative D call TRBD1 (6 bases). CDR3 length equals 13 residues. V lost 6 bases and J 7 bases, leaving 13 bases between the germline ends. The V gene's germline CDR1 is MNHEY and CDR2 SVGAGI. DNA of the CDR3: TGTGCCAGCAGCCCGGGACAAAGGAACACCATATATTTT. This translates into CASSPGQRNTIYF.

The rearrangement joins TRBV7-8 to TRBJ1-4; TRBD1 matches 9 bases. Trimming took 6 bases from V and 7 from J; bases not matched to a gene: 9. Germline CDR1 SGHVS, CDR2 FQNEAQ. The CDR3 extends over 15 amino acids. CDR3 loop: CASRRTGGAGEKLFF. The CDR3 DNA reads as TGTGCCAGCAGGCGAACAGGGGGCGCGGGTGAAAAACTGTTTTTT.

With regard to this clone: The same CDR3 arises from other DNA sequences in this sample as well. The gene calls are TRBV27 and TRBJ2-5, with D unresolved. Trimming took off 2 bases at V and 1 base at J, with 8 bases between the two ends. Germline V gene data show CDR1 as MNHEY and CDR2 as SMNVEV (reference sequence). The CDR3 covers 14 residues. The CDR3 reads CASSLLSSQETQYF. The DNA for the CDR3 is TGTGCCAGCAGTTTACTGTCATCCCAAGAGACCCAGTACTTC.

This chain connects TRBV2 to TRBJ1-5; 7 bases align to TRBD1. The ends lost 7 bases at V and 0 bases at J; junction bases unmatched: 9. Germline values: CDR1 SNHLY, CDR2 FYNNEI. The CDR3 has 16 residues. This chain's CDR3 is CASTGDSSSSNQPQHF. DNA for the CDR3: TGTGCCAGCACTGGGGACAGCTCCTCTAGCAATCAGCCCCAGCATTTT.